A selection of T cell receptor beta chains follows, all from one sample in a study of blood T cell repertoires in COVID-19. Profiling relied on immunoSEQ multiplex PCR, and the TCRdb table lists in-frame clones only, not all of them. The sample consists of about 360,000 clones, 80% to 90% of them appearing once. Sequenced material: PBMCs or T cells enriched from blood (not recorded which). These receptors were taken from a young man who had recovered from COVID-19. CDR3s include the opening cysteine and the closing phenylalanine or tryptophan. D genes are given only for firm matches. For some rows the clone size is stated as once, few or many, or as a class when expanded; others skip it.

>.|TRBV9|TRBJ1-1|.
TGTGCCAGCAGCGCCCCGAACAGTATGAACACTGAAGCTTTCTTT
CASSAPNSMNTEAFF
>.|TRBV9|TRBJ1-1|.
TGTGCCAGCAGCACAGGACAGCGCTCGAACACTGAAGCTTTCTTT
CASSTGQRSNTEAFF
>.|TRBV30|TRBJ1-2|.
TGTGCCTGGATAAGCCCGGGACTGCCAGGCTATGGCTACACCTTC
CAWISPGLPGYGYTF
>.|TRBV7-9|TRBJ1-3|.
TGTGCCAGCAGCTTAGCGCAAGGGGTCGGCTCTGGAAACACCATATATTTT
CASSLAQGVGSGNTIYF
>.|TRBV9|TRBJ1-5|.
TGTGCCAGCAGCGTAAGCCCAGGGGAGGGTCAGCCCCAGCATTTT
CASSVSPGEGQPQHF
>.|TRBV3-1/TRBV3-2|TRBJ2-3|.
TGTGCCAGCAGCCAAGATGGAGAAGCACGGGTCAATTTT
CASSQDGEARVNF
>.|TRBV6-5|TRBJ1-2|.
TGTGCCAGCAGTCGACAAACAGGAGCCTATGGCTACACCTTC
CASSRQTGAYGYTF
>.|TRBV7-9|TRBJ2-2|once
TGTGCCAGCAGCTTCTCGACAGCAACTCGACGCACCGGGGAGCTGTTTTTT
CASSFSTATRRTGELFF
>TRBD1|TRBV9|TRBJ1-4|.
TGTGCCAGCAGCGTGGGGGACAGGGGAAATGAAAAACTGTTTTTT
CASSVGDRGNEKLFF
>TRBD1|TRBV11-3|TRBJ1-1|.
TGTGCCAGCAGCTTAGGAGGGGGCGGCCGGGTAACTGAAGCTTTCTTT
CASSLGGGGRVTEAFF
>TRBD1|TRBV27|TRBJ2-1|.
TGTGCCAGCAGTCCAGACAGGGGGTCCCACAATGAGCAGTTCTTC
CASSPDRGSHNEQFF
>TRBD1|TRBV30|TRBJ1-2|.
TGTGCCTGGAGTGTGACAGGGGACGGCTACACCTTC
CAWSVTGDGYTF
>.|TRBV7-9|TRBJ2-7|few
TGTGCCAGCAGCTTAGATGACTCCCCATCTTTCTACGAGCAGTACTTC
CASSLDDSPSFYEQYF
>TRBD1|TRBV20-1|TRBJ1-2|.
TGCAGTGCCCGACAGGGTGATGGCTACACCTTC
CSARQGDGYTF
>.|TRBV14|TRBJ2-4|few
TGTGCCAGCAGCCAAGGTCGCGGCAGGGCTATGGCCAAAAACATTCAGTACTTC
CASSQGRGRAMAKNIQYF
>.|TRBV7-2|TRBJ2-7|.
TGTGCCAGCAGCTTACAGGACAACCCTACGATCGAGCAGTACTTC
CASSLQDNPTIEQYF
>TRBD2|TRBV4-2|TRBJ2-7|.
TGTGCCAGCAGCCAAGATCGAGGGTTAGCGGGGGCACTCTACGAGCAGTACTTC
CASSQDRGLAGALYEQYF
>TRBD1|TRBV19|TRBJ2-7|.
TGTGCCAGTAGTATAGATCGCCGAAGGACAGGATCCTACGAGCAGTACTTC
CASSIDRRRTGSYEQYF
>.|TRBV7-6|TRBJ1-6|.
TGTGCCAGCAGCTTAGGGCAGGGTCATAATTCACCCCTCCACTTT
CASSLGQGHNSPLHF
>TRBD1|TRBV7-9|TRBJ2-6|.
TGTGCCAGCAGGCGACAGGGGGTGACTGGGGCCAACGTCCTGACTTTC
CASRRQGVTGANVLTF
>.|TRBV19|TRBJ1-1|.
TGTGCCAGTACCACAGGGTCGGTTGGGAACACTGAAGCTTTCTTT
CASTTGSVGNTEAFF
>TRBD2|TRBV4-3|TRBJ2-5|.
TGCGCCAGCAGCCAAGATTATATTTTGACTAGCGGGGGGGCCGGTGAGACCCAGTACTTC
CASSQDYILTSGGAGETQYF
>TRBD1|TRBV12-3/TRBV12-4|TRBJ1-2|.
TGTGCCAGCAGGACAGGGGGTATTGGCTACACCTTC
CASRTGGIGYTF
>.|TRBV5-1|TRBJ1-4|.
TGCGCCAGCAGCCCGTCCGGGGGTTCTAATGAAAAACTGTTTTTT
CASSPSGGSNEKLFF
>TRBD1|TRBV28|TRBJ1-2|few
TGTGCCAGCGTCGAAACAGGGGAAACATCCTATGGCTACACCTTC
CASVETGETSYGYTF
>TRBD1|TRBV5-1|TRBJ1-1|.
TGCGCCAGCAGCGTACAGGGGATTGAAGCTTTCTTT
CASSVQGIEAFF
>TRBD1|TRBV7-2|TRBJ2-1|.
TGTGCCAGCAGGGCGGGGACAGGGGTTAAGGGCAATGAGCAGTTCTTC
CASRAGTGVKGNEQFF
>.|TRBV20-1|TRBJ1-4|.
TGCAGTTTCTTTGATGAAAAACTGTTTTTT
CSFFDEKLFF
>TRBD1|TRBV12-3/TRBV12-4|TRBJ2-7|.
TGTGCCAGCAGCGACAGGGGAGAGGAGCAGTACTTC
CASSDRGEEQYF